This TCR beta chain was sequenced in a study of shared clonotypes between healthy human individuals. The CDR3 has 16 residues. Germline values: CDR1 MNHNS, CDR2 SASEGT. Trimming removed 1 base from V and 0 bases from J; junction bases left unmatched: 5. Using immunoSEQ multiplex PCR, the repertoire was profiled, and TCRdb retains in-frame clones only, with some absent. The sample lists about 1,900,000 clones, just under 95% seen once, with less than 1.5% in the top ten. Naive CD8 isolation took CD45RO-negative cells positively selected for CCR7 and excluded terminally differentiated effector memory CD45RA+ cells.

Specimen: naive CD8+ T cells sorted from blood. The rearrangement uses TRBV6-1 and TRBJ2-5, with 7 bases aligning to TRBD2. This clonotype was obtained from a young man in good health. The CDR3 loop is CASSEDLGGYQETQYF. CDR3 sequence (DNA): TGTGCCAGCAGTGAAGACCTGGGGGGGTACCAAGAGACCCAGTACTTC.